Following are 6 T cell receptor beta chains from one sample sequenced in a study of blood T cell repertoires in COVID-19. Repertoires were generated with immunoSEQ multiplex PCR, while TCRdb's copy carries only in-frame clones and drops some. This table holds 90,000 to 110,000 clones, over 75% found once. The sample consisted of peripheral blood. All receptors derive from a woman aged 45-60 years with acute or convalescent COVID-19.

This chain connects TRBV19 to TRBJ2-3, with TRBD2 as a possible D gene (7 bases). The CDR3 loop spans 15 amino acids. Trimming left V 5 bases short and J 2 bases short, with 14 bases between. Germline V gene data show CDR1 as LNHDA and CDR2 as SQIVND (reference sequence). The CDR3 loop reads CASSFRGGHTDTQYF. CDR3 nucleotides: TGTGCCAGTAGTTTTCGCGGGGGCCACACAGATACGCAGTATTTT.

V is TRBV7-2 and J is TRBJ2-1, with D perhaps matching TRBD1 (5 bases). Trimming took off 6 bases at V and 3 bases at J, with 18 bases between the two ends. The CDR3 sequence is 16 residues long. CDR1 SGHTA and CDR2 FQGNSA come from the germline V gene. This CDR3 is CASRSTLGPLYNEQFF. The DNA for the CDR3 is TGTGCCAGCAGATCTACATTGGGGCCTCTCTACAATGAGCAGTTCTTC.

V is TRBV30 and J is TRBJ1-4; weak D call: TRBD1 (5 bases). Trimming took 4 bases from V and 4 from J, leaving 7 bases between them. CDR3 length: 12 amino acids. Germline CDR1 GTSNPN, CDR2 SVGIG (reference sequence). The CDR3 region is CAWKQDNEKLFF. The DNA of the CDR3 is TGTGCCTGGAAACAGGATAATGAAAAACTGTTTTTT.

The rearrangement uses TRBV2 and TRBJ2-1, with no clear D. The CDR3 totals 11 residues. The germline CDR1 and CDR2 sequences are SNHLY and FYNNEI. Trimming took 6 bases from V and 4 from J, leaving 4 bases between them. CDR3 protein: CASRQYNEQFF. In nucleotides, the CDR3 is TGTGCCAGCAGACAGTACAATGAGCAGTTCTTC.

This chain uses TRBV11-2 with TRBJ1-5; 7 bases map to TRBD1. CDR3 length: 15 residues. The germline gives CDR1 SGHAT, CDR2 FQNNGV. With 0 bases clipped from V and 6 bases from J, the junction kept 5 bases outside the gene matches. CDR3 sequence (DNA): TGTGCCAGCAGCTTAGATGCGGCAGGGGGTCAGCCCCAGCATTTT. Translation gives CASSLDAAGGQPQHF. Supplemented by reference TRBV11-2 and TRBJ1-5, the full variable domain reads EAGVAQSPRYKIIEKRQSVAFWCNPISGHATLYWYQQILGQGPKLLIQFQNNGVVDDSQLPKDRFSAERLKGVDSTLKIQPAKLEDSAVYLCASSLDAAGGQPQHFGDGTRLSIL.

The rearrangement links TRBV3-1 (or the pseudogene TRBV3-2) to TRBJ1-4, with TRBD1 identical over 7 bases. Trimming at V came to 4 bases and at J to 7 bases, leaving 9 bases not matched to a gene. Germline-derived CDR1 and CDR2 are LGHDT and YNNKEL (reference sequence). The CDR3 sequence is 15 residues long. As DNA, the CDR3 is TGTGCCAGCAGCCCGCGGGTCGCAGGGGGTGAAAAACTGTTTTTT. Translating gives CASSPRVAGGEKLFF.